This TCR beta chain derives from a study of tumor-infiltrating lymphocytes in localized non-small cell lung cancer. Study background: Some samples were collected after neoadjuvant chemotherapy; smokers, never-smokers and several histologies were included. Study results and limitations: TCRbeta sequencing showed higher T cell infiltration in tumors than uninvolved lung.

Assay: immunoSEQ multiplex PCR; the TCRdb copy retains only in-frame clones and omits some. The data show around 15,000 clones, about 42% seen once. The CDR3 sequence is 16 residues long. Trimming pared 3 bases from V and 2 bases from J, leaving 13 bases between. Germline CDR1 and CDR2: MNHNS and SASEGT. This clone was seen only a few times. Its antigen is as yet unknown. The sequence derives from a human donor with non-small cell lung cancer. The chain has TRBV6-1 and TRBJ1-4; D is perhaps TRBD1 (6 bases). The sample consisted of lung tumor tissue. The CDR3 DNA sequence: TGTGCCAGCAGTGACCACCCTACAGGGACTAATGAAAAACTGTTTTTT. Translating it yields CASSDHPTGTNEKLFF.